The 18 T cell receptor beta chains presented below share a single source sample, sequenced in a study of T cell responses to AZD1222 COVID-19 vaccine (dated by TCRdb to about 2021). This specimen's time point label, per the study, means: baseline before first vaccination. The method behind the library was the immunoSEQ multiplex PCR assay. TCRdb took over this immuneACCESS table, retaining in-frame rearrangements with V and J assigned. Such tables are incomplete; in checked studies, under half of the missing clones stem from an unresolved V gene, and the remainder is unexplained. The sample yields about 99,000 clones; about 92% were counted once. The top ten hold roughly 13% of the sample. Sequenced material: peripheral blood, taken on day 0 of AZD1222 vaccination. The receptor set was obtained from an adult in good health.

The rearrangement joins TRBV12-5 to TRBJ2-5, with TRBD1 as a possible D gene (5 bases). The CDR3 sequence is 13 residues long. Looked up from germline, CDR1 is LGHNT and CDR2 is FRNRAP. V dropped 6 bases and J dropped 1 base, with 9 bases sitting between them. CDR3 DNA sequence: TGTGCTAGTGGCCGACAGAGCCAAGAGACCCAGTACTTC. Protein product: CASGRQSQETQYF.

This sequence joins TRBV19 and TRBJ1-2, with D tentatively TRBD1 (5 bases). This CDR3 comprises 15 residues. V dropped 8 bases and J dropped 1 base, with 17 bases sitting between them. Germline V gene data show CDR1 as LNHDA and CDR2 as SQIVND (reference sequence). The CDR3 DNA reads TGTGCCAGTCGGCAGGGCGGAATGGATAACTATGGCTACACCTTC. Its translation is CASRQGGMDNYGYTF.

This chain links TRBV7-9 with TRBJ2-1, with D tentatively TRBD1 (6 bases). Deletions cut 2 bases from V and 7 bases from J, with 15 bases between. Germline V CDR1 and CDR2: SEHNR, FQNEAQ (reference sequence). The CDR3 sequence is 15 residues long. The CDR3 is CASSLTRGYRNEQFF. CDR3 sequence (DNA): TGTGCCAGCAGCTTAACTAGGGGGTATCGAAATGAGCAGTTCTTC.

This chain links TRBV24-1 with TRBJ1-2, with 7 bases identical to TRBD1. The germline CDR1 and CDR2 sequences are KGHDR and SFDVKD. The trim removed 4 bases at V and 4 bases at J, leaving 8 bases unmatched. The CDR3 runs to 15 residues. CDR3 loop: CATSDPRTGLYGYTF. The CDR3 DNA follows: TGTGCCACCAGTGACCCGAGGACAGGCCTCTATGGCTACACCTTC.

The chain links TRBV6-5 to TRBJ1-3; D remains unclear. This CDR3 is built from 14 residues. V was cut by 5 bases and J by 2 bases, with 10 bases left in between. Germline V gene lookup returns CDR1 MNHEY and CDR2 SVGAGI. CDR3 residues: CASSQQTAGNTIYF. CDR3 nucleotides: TGTGCCAGCAGTCAACAGACTGCTGGAAACACCATATATTTT.

The rearrangement joins TRBV24-1 to TRBJ2-2; the D is unclear. V shed 7 bases and J shed 5 bases, with 4 bases lying between them. The CDR3 runs to 11 residues. Germline V CDR1 and CDR2: KGHDR, SFDVKD. DNA for the CDR3: TGTGCCACCAGATCGACCGGGGAGCTGTTTTTT. Translating gives CATRSTGELFF.

V is TRBV12-5 and J is TRBJ1-2, with TRBD1 as a possible D gene (6 bases). This CDR3 is built from 14 residues. The V end lost 5 bases, the J end lost 0 bases, and 10 bases lay between the germline ends. Germline CDR1 reads LGHNT; CDR2 reads FRNRAP. CDR3 in amino acids: CASGGQRSNYGYTF. The CDR3 DNA reads as TGTGCTAGTGGTGGACAGCGATCTAACTATGGCTACACCTTC.

The J gene is TRBJ2-3, the V gene TRBV19; D possibly uses TRBD1 or TRBD2 (6 bases each). Germline V gives CDR1 LNHDA, CDR2 SQIVND (reference sequence). The length of the CDR3 is 16 residues. Trimming cost V 3 bases and J 4 bases, with 17 bases left between them. CDR3 loop: CASSIVSGARADTQYF. The CDR3 coding sequence is TGTGCCAGTAGTATTGTTTCGGGGGCGAGGGCAGATACGCAGTATTTT.

The V and J genes are TRBV4-1 and TRBJ2-3; tentative D call: TRBD1 (6 bases). The germline V gene has CDR1 MGHRA and CDR2 YSYEKL. The CDR3 consists of 16 residues. The V end lost 5 bases, the J end lost 3 bases, and 18 bases lay between the germline ends. CDR3 region: CASSTQRTDTTDTQYF. DNA for the CDR3: TGCGCCAGCAGCACCCAAAGGACAGATACGACAGATACGCAGTATTTT.

This clone was recorded once. This sequence joins TRBV30 and TRBJ1-5; D possibly corresponds to TRBD1 (5 bases). CDR1 is GTSNPN and CDR2 is SVGIG in the germline V gene (reference sequence). The V end lost 7 bases, the J end lost 0 bases, and 13 bases lay between the germline ends. The CDR3 runs to 14 residues. The chain's CDR3 is CASHRQYSNQPQHF. The DNA for the CDR3 is TGTGCCTCCCACCGACAGTATAGCAATCAGCCCCAGCATTTT.

CDR3 residues: CSVRQGSNQPQHF. The DNA for the CDR3 is TGCAGCGTTCGCCAGGGGTCCAATCAGCCCCAGCATTTT. The chain is built from TRBV29-1 and TRBJ1-5, with D possibly matching TRBD1 (6 bases). The CDR3 runs to 13 residues. Between the trimmed V and J ends, which lost 5 bases and 3 bases, there was a span of 11 bases. Germline loops: CDR1 SQVTM, CDR2 ANQGSEA.

The rearrangement links TRBV5-1 to TRBJ2-7, with unresolved D. The germline V and J ends were trimmed by 3 bases and 0 bases, with 25 bases remaining between them. From germline, CDR1 is SGHRS and CDR2 YFSETQ. This CDR3 is built from 19 residues. Here the CDR3 DNA reads TGCGCCAGCAGCTGGGGTAGCAGTACCCTCCCTTCGAGCTCCTACGAGCAGTACTTC. This encodes CASSWGSSTLPSSSYEQYF.

CDR3 coding DNA: TGTGCCAGCAGAGCCGGGACAGGGAGATCTCAGCCCCAGCATTTT. This gives the protein CASRAGTGRSQPQHF. The gene calls are TRBV6-6 and TRBJ1-5, with TRBD1 identical over 9 bases. CDR3 length: 15 residues. Looked up from germline, CDR1 is MNHNY and CDR2 is SVGAGI (reference sequence). Unmatched junction bases numbered 9, after V lost 6 bases and J lost 6 bases.

This CDR3 is CASSLPGQAAFF. The CDR3 DNA is TGTGCCAGCAGTTTACCAGGGCAGGCTGCTTTCTTT. The rearrangement uses TRBV28 and TRBJ1-1; tentative D call: TRBD1 (5 bases). This CDR3 has 12 amino acids. The germline V and J ends were trimmed by 2 bases and 11 bases, with 12 bases remaining between them. Germline loops: CDR1 MDHEN, CDR2 SYDVKM.

This chain uses TRBV7-3 with TRBJ2-2; D is perhaps TRBD1 (5 bases). V lost 4 bases, J lost 1 base, and 7 bases lay in between. The CDR3 is made up of 14 amino acids. The germline CDR1 and CDR2 sequences are SGHTA and FQGTGA. CDR3 in amino acids: CASSSQGNTGELFF. In DNA form, the CDR3 reads TGTGCCAGCAGCTCGCAGGGGAACACCGGGGAGCTGTTTTTT.

This CDR3 is CASSSQLAGAKNIQYF. As DNA, the CDR3 is TGTGCCAGCAGTTCTCAACTAGCGGGAGCCAAAAACATTCAGTACTTC. The V and J genes are TRBV6-2 or TRBV6-3 and TRBJ2-4, with 9 bases matching TRBD2. The junction had 4 bases not matched to a gene; V was cut back by 4 bases and J by 0 bases. There are 16 residues in the CDR3. The germline V gene has CDR1 MNHEY and CDR2 SVGEGT.

The chain recombines TRBV19 with TRBJ2-1; 10 bases are shared with TRBD2. The length of the CDR3 is 22 residues. J gave up 4 bases and V 9 bases, and 30 bases lay outside the gene matches. CDR1 is LNHDA and CDR2 is SQIVND in the germline V gene (reference sequence). The CDR3 nucleotides are TGTGCCAGCAAACCCGGGACACCGACCCGGGCGGGACTAGCGCGGGGTTACAATGAGCAGTTCTTC. This gives the protein CASKPGTPTRAGLARGYNEQFF.

V and J are TRBV10-3 and TRBJ1-6; a weak D match, TRBD1 (5 bases). Germline-derived CDR1 and CDR2 are ENHRY and SYGVKD. The ends were cut back, 6 bases at V and 9 bases at J, with 12 bases in the middle. This CDR3 contains 13 residues. The DNA for the CDR3 is TGTGCCATCAGGGGGGATCAGGTTTCACCCCTCCACTTT. Translation gives CAIRGDQVSPLHF.